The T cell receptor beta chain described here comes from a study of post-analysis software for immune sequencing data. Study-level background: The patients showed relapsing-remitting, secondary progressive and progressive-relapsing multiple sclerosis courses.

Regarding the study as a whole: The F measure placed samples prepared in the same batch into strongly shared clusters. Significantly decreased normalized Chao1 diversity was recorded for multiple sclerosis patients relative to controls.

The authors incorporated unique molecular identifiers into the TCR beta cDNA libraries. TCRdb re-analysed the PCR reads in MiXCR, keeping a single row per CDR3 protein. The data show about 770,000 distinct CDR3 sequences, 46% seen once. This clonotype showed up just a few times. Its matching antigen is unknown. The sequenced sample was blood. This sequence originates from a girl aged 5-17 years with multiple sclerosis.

The CDR3 sequence is CATAGRDRGSGANVLTF. CDR3 in DNA: TGTGCCACCGCCGGCCGGGACAGGGGTTCTGGGGCCAACGTCCTGACTTTC. The rearrangement links TRBV24-1 to TRBJ2-6; the match to TRBD1 covers 10 bases. The germline gives CDR1 KGHDR, CDR2 SFDVKD. After removal of 9 bases from V and 1 base from J, the junction contained 8 bases not matched to a gene. CDR3 size: 17 residues.